This is a list of T cell receptor beta chains from one sample in a study of technical replicates of blood from several donors. Method: immunoSEQ multiplex PCR; TCRdb's copy keeps in-frame clones and lacks some. The sample has about 68,000 clones; around 97% are singletons. The sequencing sample was made of T cells isolated from PBMCs. Source of these receptors: a human donor in good health. Both conserved end residues are part of each CDR3. The D gene is left open where the match is weak. The size field is filled for only some rows; it gives once, few, many or a size class.

V,length,J,size,D,DNA,CDR3
TRBV19,15,TRBJ2-2,NA,NA,TGTGCCAGTAGAACTCAAACAGGTTTCAGCGGGGAGCTGTTTTTT,CASRTQTGFSGELFF
TRBV28,14,TRBJ1-5,NA,NA,TGTGCCAGCAGTTTAGTGCAATACACCCAGCCCCAGCATTTT,CASSLVQYTQPQHF
TRBV11-2,12,TRBJ2-3,NA,NA,TGTGCCAGCAGCCCGGAACTCGGGGCGCAGTATTTT,CASSPELGAQYF
TRBV5-6,13,TRBJ1-5,NA,NA,TGTGCCAGCAGCTTGTACGGGGAGCAGCCCCAGCATTTT,CASSLYGEQPQHF
TRBV15,15,TRBJ2-5,NA,NA,TGTGCCACCAGCAGAGATAAGGGACATAGAGAGACCCAGTACTTC,CATSRDKGHRETQYF
TRBV7-6,14,TRBJ2-7,NA,TRBD2,TGTGCCAGCAGCCCCGGGACTAGCCCCCACGAGCAGTACTTC,CASSPGTSPHEQYF
TRBV27,16,TRBJ2-7,NA,TRBD2,TGTGCCAGCAGTTTAGACATTGCGGGAGTTTCCTACGAGCAGTACTTC,CASSLDIAGVSYEQYF
TRBV28,16,TRBJ2-2,NA,TRBD2,TGTGCCAGCAGTTTAAGACTAGCGGGAGTCACCGGGGAGCTGTTTTTT,CASSLRLAGVTGELFF
TRBV5-1,15,TRBJ1-3,NA,TRBD1,TGCGCCAGCAGCTCCGGACAGGCTCTAGGAAACACCATATATTTT,CASSSGQALGNTIYF
TRBV6-1,14,TRBJ1-4,NA,NA,TGTGCCAGCAGTGAATTTCATTCAGGGTCTCAACTGTTTTTT,CASSEFHSGSQLFF
TRBV7-2,14,TRBJ2-7,NA,TRBD1,TGTGCCAGCAGCTACCGGGACAGGGCCTACGAGCAGTACTTC,CASSYRDRAYEQYF
TRBV30,13,TRBJ1-4,once,TRBD1,TGTGCCTGGACGGGACAGGGACCTGAAAAACTGTTTTTT,CAWTGQGPEKLFF
TRBV4-2,14,TRBJ1-4,NA,NA,TGTGCCAGCAGCCGGGGAGCAACTAATGAAAAACTGTTTTTT,CASSRGATNEKLFF
TRBV5-1,17,TRBJ2-3,NA,NA,TGCGCCAGCAGCCCCCTTTCGGCGGGGAGAAAGCCAGATACGCAGTATTTT,CASSPLSAGRKPDTQYF
TRBV13,12,TRBJ2-1,NA,NA,TGTGCCAGCAGCTTCTCCGGGGATGAGCAGTTCTTC,CASSFSGDEQFF
TRBV30,13,TRBJ1-1,NA,NA,TGTGCCTGGAGTGTATCAGTGAACACTGAAGCTTTCTTT,CAWSVSVNTEAFF
TRBV27,15,TRBJ2-7,NA,TRBD1,TGTGCCAGCAGTGCCACCGGGACAGTCCCGTACGAGCAGTACTTC,CASSATGTVPYEQYF
TRBV7-8,14,TRBJ1-2,NA,NA,TGTGCCAGCAGCTTAGTACAGGGCTACTATGGCTACACCTTC,CASSLVQGYYGYTF
TRBV6-1,14,TRBJ1-5,NA,NA,TGTGCCAGCAGTGGGGAGGGACTAAGTCAGCCCCAGCATTTT,CASSGEGLSQPQHF
TRBV28,14,TRBJ2-6,NA,TRBD1,TGTGCCACCAGGGACAGGGCTGGGGCCAACGTCCTGACTTTC,CATRDRAGANVLTF
TRBV9,14,TRBJ2-1,NA,NA,TGTGCCAGCAGCGTAGCGGGAACTTACAATGAGCAGTTCTTC,CASSVAGTYNEQFF
TRBV19,13,TRBJ2-7,NA,TRBD1,TGTGCCAGTAGTATGGGACAGCTCTACGAGCAGTACTTC,CASSMGQLYEQYF